These 27 T cell receptor beta chains came from one sample sequenced in a study of shared clonotypes between healthy human individuals. Produced via immunoSEQ multiplex PCR; TCRdb's table is partial and in-frame only. This table holds about 800,000 clones, 90% to 98% found once. Naive CD8 populations comprised CD45RO-negative cells positively selected for CCR7, excluding terminally differentiated effector memory CD45RA+ cells. Sequencing was done on a sample of naive CD8+ T cells sorted from blood. These receptors were obtained from a man between 25 and 39 years old in good health.

The rearrangement joins TRBV27 to TRBJ2-1; 8 bases agree with TRBD2. The V and J ends lost 2 bases and 2 bases, in that order; junction bases with no gene match: 5. This CDR3 has 16 amino acids. CDR1 and CDR2 from the germline V gene are MNHEY and SMNVEV (reference sequence). The CDR3 spells CASSLPAGVPYNEQFF. CDR3 coding DNA: TGTGCCAGCAGTTTACCAGCGGGAGTCCCCTACAATGAGCAGTTCTTC.

The CDR3 DNA is TGTGCCAGCAGCTTCCGACAGGCTGGCACAGATACGCAGTATTTT. It encodes CASSFRQAGTDTQYF. The chain is built from TRBV7-9 and TRBJ2-3; tentative D call: TRBD1 (6 bases). Per the germline V gene, CDR1 is SEHNR and CDR2 is FQNEAQ (reference sequence). Trimming stripped 3 bases from V and 1 base from J, with 11 bases between. The CDR3 totals 15 residues. Complete variable domain (other parts from reference TRBV7-9 and TRBJ2-3): DTGVSQNPRHKITKRGQNVTFRCDPISEHNRLYWYRQTLGQGPEFLTYFQNEAQLEKSRLLSDRFSAERPKGSFSTLEIQRTEQGDSAMYLCASSFRQAGTDTQYFGPGTRLTVL.

A word on this clone: The same CDR3 can be traced to other DNA sequences in this sample. The CDR3 DNA sequence: TGTGCCAGCAGCTTAACAGGTCCCGGGGAGCTGTTTTTT. This codes for CASSLTGPGELFF. The rearrangement links TRBV7-3 to TRBJ2-2, with D uncertain. The germline V gene encodes CDR1 SGHTA and CDR2 FQGTGA. The CDR3 spans 13 residues. With 0 bases removed from V and 6 bases from J, the gap between germline ends came to 5 bases.

This chain connects TRBV2 to TRBJ2-7, with D unresolved. The CDR3 has 12 residues. V was clipped by 0 bases and J by 2 bases, with 2 bases between them. Germline CDR1 is SNHLY and CDR2 is FYNNEI. For the CDR3, the DNA is TGTGCCAGCAGTGAAGCCCCCTACGAGCAGTACTTC. It codes for CASSEAPYEQYF.

The chain has TRBV25-1 and TRBJ1-1, with TRBD1 as a possible D gene (5 bases). V shed 2 bases and J shed 1 base, with 11 bases lying between them. CDR1 is MGHDK, CDR2 SYGVNS, per germline. The CDR3 is 15 amino acids. The CDR3 reads CASSEQGLPNTEAFF. In DNA form, the CDR3 reads TGTGCCAGCAGTGAACAGGGATTACCGAACACTGAAGCTTTCTTT.

The rearrangement joins TRBV29-1 to TRBJ2-5; TRBD2 aligns across 9 bases. There are 15 residues in the CDR3. CDR1 SQVTM and CDR2 ANQGSEA come from the germline V gene. V was clipped by 1 base and J by 5 bases; unmatched bases: 8. The CDR3 DNA reads as TGCAGCGTTGAAGGCAGCAATAGCGGGAGTGAGACCCAGTACTTC. Its translation: CSVEGSNSGSETQYF. The whole variable domain, remainder taken from reference TRBV29-1 and TRBJ2-5, is SAVISQKPSRDICQRGTSLTIQCQVDSQVTMMFWYRQQPGQSLTLIATANQGSEATYESGFVIDKFPISRPNLTFSTLTVSNMSPEDSSIYLCSVEGSNSGSETQYFGPGTRLLVL.

The chain employs TRBV11-3 and TRBJ2-1; 8 bases are a match to TRBD2. This CDR3 is 11 amino acids long. Trimming removed 1 base from V and 15 bases from J; junction bases left unmatched: 2. CDR1 and CDR2 from the germline V gene are SGHNT and YENEEA. CDR3 coding DNA: TGTGCCAGCAGCTTAGCGCTAGCGGGGTTCTTC. Translating it yields CASSLALAGFF.

The chain joins TRBV27 to TRBJ2-7, with 7 bases fitting TRBD1. After removal of 8 bases from V and 6 bases from J, the junction contained 13 bases not matched to a gene. CDR1 and CDR2 from the germline V gene are MNHEY and SMNVEV (reference sequence). This CDR3 comprises 14 residues. This chain's CDR3 is CASSPGQAEGEQYF. The CDR3 coding sequence is TGTGCCAGCTCACCTGGACAGGCCGAGGGCGAGCAGTACTTC.

The chain links TRBV7-9 to TRBJ2-7; TRBD1 matches 10 bases. There are 16 residues in the CDR3. Per the germline V gene, CDR1 is SEHNR and CDR2 is FQNEAQ (reference sequence). J lost 1 base, V lost 5 bases, and 8 bases had no gene match. The CDR3 region has the DNA TGTGCCAGCAGCCCACCCTCGGACAGGGGGTCCTACGAGCAGTACTTC. This codes for CASSPPSDRGSYEQYF. Looking up the rest from reference TRBV7-9 and TRBJ2-7 gives the full variable domain: DTGVSQNPRHKITKRGQNVTFRCDPISEHNRLYWYRQTLGQGPEFLTYFQNEAQLEKSRLLSDRFSAERPKGSFSTLEIQRTEQGDSAMYLCASSPPSDRGSYEQYFGPGTRLTVT.

Concerning this clone itself: Other DNA sequences of this sample code for an identical CDR3. V is TRBV15 and J is TRBJ1-1; D remains unclear. This CDR3 comprises 14 residues. V was pared by 0 bases and J by 0 bases, with 5 bases between. Germline V gene sequence: CDR1 LNHNV, CDR2 YYDKDF (reference sequence). Written as DNA, the CDR3 is TGTGCCACCAGCAGAGATCTCCTGAACACTGAAGCTTTCTTT. Its translation is CATSRDLLNTEAFF.

This chain uses TRBV30 with TRBJ1-1, with D uncertain. The V gene's germline CDR1 is GTSNPN and CDR2 SVGIG (reference sequence). The CDR3 consists of 11 residues. The V end was cut by 3 bases, the J end by 1 base, with 3 bases between. Written as DNA, the CDR3 is TGTGCCTGGAGAAAGAACACTGAAGCTTTCTTT. It specifies CAWRKNTEAFF.

This clone was detected only once. The genes are TRBV28 and TRBJ2-2, with a weak D call TRBD1 (6 bases). Germline V CDR1 and CDR2: MDHEN, SYDVKM. V shed 6 bases and J shed 2 bases, with 16 bases lying between them. This CDR3 region has 16 residues. The CDR3 DNA is TGTGCCAGCAGAACCGTCTACAGGGAAAACACCGGGGAGCTGTTTTTT. It translates to CASRTVYRENTGELFF.

The CDR3 region has the DNA TGTGCCAGCAGCTTAGGTACTTCCGGTTACTATGGCTACACCTTC. Translated: CASSLGTSGYYGYTF. This chain connects TRBV11-2 to TRBJ1-2; D gene ambiguous. The V end was cut by 1 base, the J end by 3 bases, with 12 bases between. The CDR3 totals 15 residues. Germline V CDR1 and CDR2: SGHAT, FQNNGV. Looking up the rest from reference TRBV11-2 and TRBJ1-2 gives the full variable domain: EAGVAQSPRYKIIEKRQSVAFWCNPISGHATLYWYQQILGQGPKLLIQFQNNGVVDDSQLPKDRFSAERLKGVDSTLKIQPAKLEDSAVYLCASSLGTSGYYGYTFGSGTRLTVV.

This clone was detected once. The chain carries TRBV2 and TRBJ2-7, with TRBD1 identical over 11 bases. CDR3 size: 13 residues. The V gene end was trimmed by 8 bases and the J gene end by 3 bases; junction bases not matched to a gene: 3. Germline V gene lookup returns CDR1 SNHLY and CDR2 FYNNEI. The CDR3 region has the DNA TGTGCCAGCGGACAGGGGGCCAACTACGAGCAGTACTTC. Its protein is CASGQGANYEQYF.

The chain joins TRBV5-1 to TRBJ2-3, with 7 bases fitting TRBD1. Germline values: CDR1 SGHRS, CDR2 YFSETQ. V shed 8 bases, J shed 1 base, and the junction held 4 bases outside the gene matches. The CDR3 length is 13 residues. CDR3 in DNA: TGCGCCAGTCGAGGACAGGGCACAGATACGCAGTATTTT. Translating gives CASRGQGTDTQYF.

This clone occurred once. This chain links TRBV10-2 with TRBJ2-7; TRBD2 matches 7 bases. The CDR3 length is 13 residues. Trimming cost V 7 bases and J 7 bases; bases outside gene matches: 10. Germline V gives CDR1 WSHSY, CDR2 SAAADI. The CDR3 sequence: CASTGGWEWEQYF. CDR3 nucleotides: TGCGCCAGCACCGGGGGGTGGGAGTGGGAGCAGTACTTC.

V usage is TRBV7-3 and J usage is TRBJ2-3, with D unresolved. Trimming shortened V by 1 base and J by 1 base, and 3 bases separated the two germline ends. Germline loops: CDR1 SGHTA, CDR2 FQGTGA. The CDR3 extends over 13 amino acids. The CDR3 region is CASSLRRTDTQYF. The CDR3 coding sequence is TGTGCCAGCAGCTTAAGGCGCACAGATACGCAGTATTTT.

This chain joins TRBV27 and TRBJ2-7, with 7 nucleotides matching TRBD1. The V gene's germline CDR1 is MNHEY and CDR2 SMNVEV (reference sequence). Germline trimming cut 3 bases from V and 0 bases from J; bases unmatched to any gene: 5. CDR3 length equals 15 residues. The CDR3 DNA follows: TGTGCCAGCAGTTTGTCTGGGACAGTCTCCTACGAGCAGTACTTC. Protein product: CASSLSGTVSYEQYF.

V and J are TRBV7-9 and TRBJ2-2; D may be TRBD1 or TRBD2 (5 bases each). Germline V gives CDR1 SEHNR, CDR2 FQNEAQ (reference sequence). The CDR3 is 18 residues long. Trimming took off 2 bases at V and 5 bases at J, with 21 bases between the two ends. The CDR3 loop is CASSLLGPQGRFTGELFF. The CDR3 region has the DNA TGTGCCAGCAGCTTATTGGGACCCCAGGGTAGATTTACCGGGGAGCTGTTTTTT.

This chain uses TRBV4-3 with TRBJ2-7; weak D call: TRBD1 (5 bases). The ends were cut back, 0 bases at V and 0 bases at J, with 18 bases in the middle. In germline, CDR1 is LGHNA, CDR2 YSLEER. The CDR3 has 18 amino acids. Here the CDR3 DNA reads TGCGCCAGCAGCCAAGATTTGGCCAGGGCCAAAAACTCCTACGAGCAGTACTTC. It is translated as CASSQDLARAKNSYEQYF.

The chain has TRBV5-1 and TRBJ2-7; perhaps TRBD1 as D (5 bases). Trimming took off 0 bases at V and 6 bases at J, with 10 bases between the two ends. The germline V gene has CDR1 SGHRS and CDR2 YFSETQ. This CDR3 is built from 13 residues. As DNA, the CDR3 is TGCGCCAGCAGCTTGGCCTTAGGGGTCGAGCAGTACTTC. Translation gives CASSLALGVEQYF.

With respect to this clone: The sample contains more than one DNA sequence encoding this CDR3. The rearrangement links TRBV7-8 to TRBJ2-5, with no clear D. Germline CDR1 SGHVS, CDR2 FQNEAQ. The V end was cut by 1 base, the J end by 1 base, with 7 bases between. The CDR3 is 14 amino acids. CDR3 sequence (DNA): TGTGCCAGCAGCTTAGGAGCAGCCCAAGAGACCCAGTACTTC. Its protein product is CASSLGAAQETQYF. The whole variable domain, filled in from reference TRBV7-8 and TRBJ2-5, reads GAGVSQSPRYKVAKRGQDVALRCDPISGHVSLFWYQQALGQGPEFLTYFQNEAQLDKSGLPSDRFFAERPEGSVSTLKIQRTQQEDSAVYLCASSLGAAQETQYFGPGTRLLVL.

This chain uses TRBV19 with TRBJ2-3, with D uncertain. The V and J ends lost 9 bases and 4 bases respectively, with 11 bases between them. Per germline, CDR1 LNHDA and CDR2 SQIVND (reference sequence). The CDR3 extends over 12 amino acids. The CDR3 bases are TGTGCCAGCGGACGGACGCCAGATACGCAGTATTTT. It translates to CASGRTPDTQYF.

The chain employs TRBV11-2 and TRBJ2-1; 10 bases are a match to TRBD2. The V gene end was trimmed by 1 base and the J gene end by 9 bases; junction bases not matched to a gene: 12. Germline V gives CDR1 SGHAT, CDR2 FQNNGV. This CDR3 region has 17 residues. The CDR3 reads CASSLVGSGRFGAEQFF. The CDR3 DNA sequence: TGTGCCAGCAGCTTAGTTGGTAGCGGGAGGTTTGGTGCTGAGCAGTTCTTC.

The genes are TRBV6-1 and TRBJ2-7; 7 nucleotides match TRBD1. The V gene's germline CDR1 is MNHNS and CDR2 SASEGT. V lost 4 bases and J lost 4; bases outside the gene matches: 4. The length of the CDR3 is 13 residues. CDR3 sequence (DNA): TGTGCCAGCAGTGGGGACAGCCGGTACGAGCAGTACTTC. Translated: CASSGDSRYEQYF.

Details on this clone: The sample has other DNA sequences that encode this CDR3 too. The gene calls are TRBV19 and TRBJ2-7; 9 bases are a match to TRBD1. The CDR3 is 13 residues long. V trimming: 5 bases; J trimming: 3 bases; junction bases outside the gene matches: 2. CDR1 and CDR2 (germline): LNHDA, SQIVND (reference sequence). This CDR3 is CASSLGQGYEQYF. CDR3 nucleotide sequence: TGTGCCAGTAGTCTGGGACAGGGCTACGAGCAGTACTTC. Full variable domain (outside the CDR3, taken from reference TRBV19 and TRBJ2-7): DGGITQSPKYLFRKEGQNVTLSCEQNLNHDAMYWYRQDPGQGLRLIYYSQIVNDFQKGDIAEGYSVSREKKESFPLTVTSAQKNPTAFYLCASSLGQGYEQYFGPGTRLTVT.

CDR3 sequence reads: CASSYLALSYEQYF. DNA of the CDR3: TGTGCCAGCAGTTACCTGGCCCTGTCCTACGAGCAGTACTTC. The chain couples TRBV6-5 to TRBJ2-7; D remains ambiguous. CDR1 and CDR2 from the germline V gene are MNHEY and SVGAGI. The CDR3 has 14 amino acids. Trimming took 2 bases from V and 1 from J, leaving 9 bases between them.